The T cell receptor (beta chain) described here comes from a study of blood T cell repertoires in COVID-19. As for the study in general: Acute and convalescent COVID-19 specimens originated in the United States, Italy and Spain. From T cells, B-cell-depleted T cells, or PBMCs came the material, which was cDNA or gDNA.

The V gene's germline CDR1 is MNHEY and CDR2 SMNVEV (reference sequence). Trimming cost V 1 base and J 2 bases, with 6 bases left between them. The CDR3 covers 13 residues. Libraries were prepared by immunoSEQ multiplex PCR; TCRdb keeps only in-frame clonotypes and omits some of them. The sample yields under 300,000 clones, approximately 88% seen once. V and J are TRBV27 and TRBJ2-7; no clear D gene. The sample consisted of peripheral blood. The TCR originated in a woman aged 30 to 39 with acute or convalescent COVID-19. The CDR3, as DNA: TGTGCCAGCAGTTTATTAGCCACCTACGAGCAGTACTTC. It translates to CASSLLATYEQYF.